The source of this T cell receptor (beta chain) is a study of control samples from healthy donors and cancer patients. Germline-derived CDR1 and CDR2 are SEHNR and FQNEAQ (reference sequence). V gave up 8 bases and J gave up 0 bases, with 7 bases separating them. The CDR3 covers 12 residues. Generated by immunoSEQ multiplex PCR, the TCRdb table keeps only in-frame clones and is missing some. The repertoire holds 100,000 to 150,000 clones, with about 90% as singletons. The chain links TRBV7-9 to TRBJ1-1, with D possibly being TRBD1 (5 bases). This receptor was obtained from a man aged 60 to 75 in good health. The source material was blood. CDR3 DNA: TGTGCCAGCGGGGCCCTGAACACTGAAGCTTTCTTT. This codes for CASGALNTEAFF.